Presented here are 18 T cell receptor beta chains from one specimen sequenced in a study of T cell repertoires in cytomegalovirus infection. These receptors lack a known antigen. TCRdb redid the calling of the reads with MiXCR, one entry per CDR3 protein. The table shows some 940,000 distinct CDR3 sequences, with roughly a third occurring only once. Sample: cultured CD8+ T cells from PBMCs, taken from culture after CMV antigen stimulation. The source of these receptors is a human donor in good health (CMV status not recorded). Some clones in this sample may be carry-over from other donors' samples.

The chain employs TRBV5-8 and TRBJ1-3, with D hard to call. V was trimmed by 2 bases and J by 7 bases, leaving 13 bases between them. Germline V gene sequence: CDR1 SGHTS, CDR2 YDEGEE. This CDR3 is 14 amino acids long. Written as DNA, the CDR3 is TGTGCCAGCAGCTTCGGAGGTCAGCGTAACACCATATATTTT. This codes for CASSFGGQRNTIYF.

This clonotype appeared a few times. This chain joins TRBV4-3 and TRBJ1-2; D remains ambiguous. CDR1 is LGHNA and CDR2 is YSLEER in the germline V gene. The V and J ends lost 0 bases and 0 bases respectively, with 23 bases between them. This CDR3 is 20 amino acids long. CDR3 protein: CASSQDMEGPRVGTNYGYTF. CDR3 bases: TGCGCCAGCAGCCAAGATATGGAGGGCCCGAGGGTGGGAACTAACTATGGCTACACCTTC.

Worth noting for this clonotype: This sequence may be a read error, since a much larger clone differs from it by one base. This chain uses TRBV6-1 with TRBJ2-3; perhaps TRBD2 as D (5 bases). Germline V gene data show CDR1 as MNHNS and CDR2 as SASEGT. The V end was cut by 7 bases, the J end by 11 bases, with 19 bases between. The CDR3 is made up of 13 amino acids. CDR3 amino acids: CASKRTEEVKQYF. The CDR3 nucleotides read TGTGCCAGCAAAAGGACGGAGGAGGTTAAGCAGTATTTT.

This CDR3 reads CASSETFNEQFF. The CDR3, as DNA: TGTGCCAGCAGTGAAACCTTCAATGAGCAGTTCTTC. The rearrangement joins TRBV6-1 to TRBJ2-1; no firm D call. The germline CDR1 and CDR2 sequences are MNHNS and SASEGT. Trimming took off 2 bases at V and 6 bases at J, with 5 bases between the two ends. This CDR3 is 12 amino acids long.

This sequence joins TRBV20-1 and TRBJ1-3; D possibly corresponds to TRBD1 (6 bases). Trimming took 0 bases from V and 0 from J, leaving 12 bases between them. Germline V gene data show CDR1 as DFQATT and CDR2 as SNEGSKA (reference sequence). The CDR3 consists of 16 residues. CDR3 in amino acids: CSARERDTYSGNTIYF. For the CDR3, the DNA is TGCAGTGCTAGAGAGCGGGACACCTACTCTGGAAACACCATATATTTT.

This chain's CDR3 is CASSPQGSPGKLFF. In DNA, the CDR3 is TGTGCCAGCAGCCCACAGGGAAGTCCGGGAAAACTGTTTTTT. J is TRBJ1-4 and V is TRBV7-9; D might be TRBD1 (6 bases). The germline V gene encodes CDR1 SEHNR and CDR2 FQNEAQ (reference sequence). The CDR3 has 14 residues. The ends were cut back, 5 bases at V and 10 bases at J, with 17 bases in the middle.

As to this clonotype: A read error is possible here, since a much larger clone lies one base away. The chain employs TRBV7-2 and TRBJ2-1; 9 bases fit TRBD2. The CDR3 runs 16 residues. The V gene's germline CDR1 is SGHTA and CDR2 FQGNSA. Here the CDR3 DNA reads TGTGCCAGCAGCTTAGTAGCGGGGGACTCCTGCAATGAGCAGTTCTTC. Its translation is CASSLVAGDSCNEQFF. Variable domain in full (rest from reference TRBV7-2 and TRBJ2-1): GAGVSQSPSNKVTEKGKDVELRCDPISGHTALYWYRQSLGQGLEFLIYFQGNSAPDKSGLPSDRFSAERTGGSVSTLTIQRTQQEDSAVYLCASSLVAGDSCNEQFFGPGTRLTVL.

A few counts support this clonotype. The V call is TRBV7-9, the J call TRBJ2-2; 10 positions match TRBD1. CDR3 length: 16 residues. Germline V gene data show CDR1 as SEHNR and CDR2 as FQNEAQ (reference sequence). J lost 4 bases, V lost 5 bases, and 7 bases had no gene match. The CDR3 region has the DNA TGTGCCAGCAGCCCCCGTGGACAGGGGGTCACCGGGGAGCTGTTTTTT. It encodes CASSPRGQGVTGELFF.

This chain connects TRBV4-2 to TRBJ1-1, with TRBD1 matching over 8 bases. After removal of 0 bases from V and 1 base from J, the junction contained 13 bases not matched to a gene. The CDR3 covers 19 residues. Germline V gene lookup returns CDR1 LGHNA and CDR2 YNFKEQ. The CDR3 reads CASSQETIPWTGSNTEAFF. The CDR3 coding sequence is TGTGCCAGCAGCCAAGAAACGATACCTTGGACAGGGTCGAACACTGAAGCTTTCTTT.

CDR3 sequence reads: CASNGPRTVNEQFF. CDR3 sequence (DNA): TGTGCCAGCAACGGACCTCGGACAGTCAATGAGCAGTTCTTC. The chain uses TRBV6-1 and TRBJ2-1; TRBD1 is a possible D gene (6 bases). Trimming shortened V by 7 bases and J by 6 bases, and 16 bases separated the two germline ends. Germline V gives CDR1 MNHNS, CDR2 SASEGT. The CDR3 has 14 amino acids.

This clonotype has just a few counts. The chain recombines TRBV12-3 or TRBV12-4 with TRBJ1-1; D gene ambiguous. The V end was cut by 6 bases, the J end by 5 bases, with 10 bases between. This CDR3 spans 12 amino acids. This CDR3 is CASSRLMTEAFF. CDR3 coding DNA: TGTGCCAGCAGCCGACTGATGACTGAAGCTTTCTTT.

The chain combines TRBV3-1 with TRBJ1-4; D is perhaps TRBD1 (6 bases). Germline values: CDR1 LGHDT, CDR2 YNNKEL (reference sequence). The CDR3 is 18 residues long. The V and J ends lost 0 bases and 0 bases respectively, with 14 bases between them. Here the CDR3 reads CASSQESPRQATNEKLFF. In DNA form, the CDR3 reads TGTGCCAGCAGCCAAGAATCTCCAAGACAGGCAACTAATGAAAAACTGTTTTTT.

This clonotype showed up just a few times. This chain connects TRBV11-1 to TRBJ2-4; 9 bases map to TRBD2. The germline CDR1 and CDR2 sequences are SGHAT and FQDESV (reference sequence). This CDR3 has 18 amino acids. J gave up 0 bases and V 2 bases, and 8 bases lay outside the gene matches. CDR3 residues: CASSLSGGRHQAKNIQYF. In nucleotides, the CDR3 is TGTGCCAGCAGCTTAAGCGGGGGGCGCCATCAAGCCAAAAACATTCAGTACTTC. Looking up the rest from reference TRBV11-1 and TRBJ2-4 gives the full variable domain: EAEVAQSPRYKITEKSQAVAFWCDPISGHATLYWYRQILGQGPELLVQFQDESVVDDSQLPKDRFSAERLKGVDSTLKIQPAELGDSAMYLCASSLSGGRHQAKNIQYFGAGTRLSVL.

This clonotype was seen at least ten times. CDR3 sequence: CAIRTRLAVSTDTQYF. DNA for the CDR3: TGTGCCATCAGGACCAGACTAGCGGTGAGCACAGATACGCAGTATTTT. This sequence joins TRBV10-3 and TRBJ2-3; 9 bases are shared with TRBD2. This CDR3 region has 16 residues. Germline assignment: CDR1 ENHRY and CDR2 SYGVKD. The J segment lost 0 bases and the V segment lost 6 bases, leaving 7 bases of the junction unmatched.

The rearrangement uses TRBV18 and TRBJ2-7; the D gene could be TRBD1 or TRBD2 (5 bases each). Germline V CDR1 and CDR2: KGHSH, LQKENI. Trimming shortened V by 2 bases and J by 5 bases, and 10 bases separated the two germline ends. The CDR3 totals 13 residues. CDR3 nucleotides: TGTGCCAGCTCACCAGGGCAGGGAGACGAGCAGTACGTC. Translating gives CASSPGQGDEQYV.

For the CDR3, the DNA is TGTGCCAGCAGTCCAGACTGGACAGGGTATAAGGGTCGCGTAGGCTACACCTTC. This gives the protein CASSPDWTGYKGRVGYTF. The chain recombines TRBV12-3 or TRBV12-4 with TRBJ1-2, with 8 bases identical to TRBD1. Trimming cost V 5 bases and J 8 bases; bases outside gene matches: 22. The length of the CDR3 is 18 residues.

This clonotype was seen repeatedly, ten times or more. The chain uses TRBV12-3 or TRBV12-4 and TRBJ2-4; the match to TRBD2 covers 8 bases. V gave up 4 bases and J gave up 3 bases; unmatched junction bases: 11. The CDR3 is 17 amino acids. CDR3 residues: CASSSSGLGRDKNIQYF. CDR3 nucleotides: TGTGCCAGCAGTTCCTCCGGGCTCGGGAGGGACAAAAACATTCAGTACTTC.

The CDR3 nucleotides are TGTGCCAGCAGTTACTCGGACCTCTTAGCTGGCACCTATAATTCACCCCTCCACTTT. It translates to CASSYSDLLAGTYNSPLHF. The rearrangement joins TRBV6-5 to TRBJ1-6; no definite D call. V shed 0 bases and J shed 2 bases, with 17 bases lying between them. The germline V gene encodes CDR1 MNHEY and CDR2 SVGAGI. The length of the CDR3 is 19 residues.